At least ten counts were recorded for the clone carrying this TCR beta chain. Its antigen is not identified. The sample is drawn from a study of T cells after yellow fever vaccination. Study-wide results and limits: On re-exposure, the response was weaker but peaked faster, at day 5 versus 15. Clonotype sharing between CD4 and CD8 compartments was small. Reappearance after the booster was observed for most primary-vaccination clones (about 96% CD4, over 70% CD8).

UMIs and a universal primer site were added when TCR cDNA was made by 5'RACE template switching. TCRdb reanalysed the 5' RACE reads using MiXCR and keeps one entry per CDR3 protein. The table records roughly 300,000 distinct CDR3 sequences, around 7% of them present only once. The CDR3 contains 13 residues. V gave up 4 bases and J gave up 4 bases, with 8 bases separating them. Germline V gene lookup returns CDR1 MGHRA and CDR2 YSYEKL. Specimen: PBMCs, collected more than 40 days after the first yellow fever vaccination. The receptor was isolated from a man aged 18 to 35 who received the YFV17D yellow fever vaccine. V is TRBV4-1 and J is TRBJ2-1; D unresolved. CDR3 nucleotides: TGCGCCAGCAGCCTGGACCCTTACAATGAGCAGTTCTTC. As protein: CASSLDPYNEQFF.